This T cell receptor beta chain comes out of a study of breast tumors, draining lymph nodes, adjacent tissues. Study results and caveats: Tumor T cell lymph node origin was a supported hypothesis, not proven.

Germline CDR1 and CDR2: SGHNT and YYREEE (reference sequence). This CDR3 has 17 amino acids. The ends lost 0 bases at V and 1 base at J; junction bases unmatched: 3. The lymph nodes were axillary draining lymph nodes from breast cancer patients. As for this clonotype: Its target is not known.

In TCRdb, the multiplex PCR reads were re-called with MiXCR into one record per CDR3 protein. Altogether 200,000 to 250,000 distinct CDR3 sequences are present, around 35% being singletons, with the ten largest covering under 4.5%. This receptor was obtained from a female donor with breast cancer. Some clones in this sample may be carry-over from other donors' samples. This chain connects TRBV5-4 to TRBJ2-2; 10 bases agree with TRBD2. Sequencing used axillary lymph node tissue. CDR3 residues: CASSLGTSGRNTGELFF. DNA of the CDR3: TGTGCCAGCAGCTTGGGGACTAGCGGCAGGAACACCGGGGAGCTGTTTTTT.